The source of this T cell receptor (beta chain) is a study of a mutant IDH1 vaccine in newly diagnosed glioma. As for the study in general: Visit V12 was conducted at week 35 as the safety follow-up. Visit V13 came later, at week 47. Study outcomes and limitations: Pseudoprogression showed no apparent link to changes in top peripheral T cell clonotypes.

Time point specified: week 35, safety follow-up. Every single dose of the vaccine, 300 ug of mutant IDH1 20-mer peptide, came with topical imiquimod. During weeks 1, 3, 5, 7, 11, 15, 19 and 23, patients received eight vaccinations. Donors harbored newly found WHO grade 3 or 4 IDH1-mutant, ATRX-lost astrocytomas. The CDR3 runs 11 residues. Trimming took off 5 bases at V and 7 bases at J, with 9 bases between the two ends. From germline, CDR1 is SGHAT and CDR2 FQNNGV. Method: immunoSEQ multiplex PCR; TCRdb's copy keeps in-frame clones and lacks some. The table has 30,000 or so clones, around 79% seen once. Concerning this clone: Its specificity is unknown.

This TCR derives from a young woman with glioma. Some clones in this sample may be carry-over from other donors' samples. J is TRBJ2-7 and V is TRBV11-2; perhaps TRBD2 as D (5 bases). Source: PBMCs, taken from a glioma patient whose treatment included an IDH1 peptide vaccine. The CDR3 protein is CASSPSGEQYF. CDR3 DNA: TGTGCCAGCAGCCCGTCGGGGGAGCAGTACTTC.